This T cell receptor (beta chain) was identified in a study of blood T cell repertoires in COVID-19. About the study: COVID-19 samples, acute and convalescent, were from the United States, Italy and Spain. PBMCs, B-cell-depleted T cells, or T cells provided the cDNA or gDNA that made up the material.

In the study's own analysis: By means of reference gene primer amplification, nucleated cell counts were estimated. Here immunoSEQ multiplex PCR was the method, and the copy in TCRdb shows in-frame clones only, minus some. Clonal size and the V and J genes are those of that table, whereas D and trimming came from the DNA. The sample holds under 200,000 clones; just over 90% are singletons and the top ten take roughly 2.3%. Material for sequencing was peripheral blood. This TCR was recovered from a man aged 18 to 29 with acute or convalescent COVID-19.

The CDR3 protein is CASSVSPGTEETQYF. Written as DNA, the CDR3 is TGTGCCAGCAGCGTAAGTCCCGGGACAGAAGAGACCCAGTACTTC. The chain employs TRBV9 and TRBJ2-5; 7 nucleotides line up with TRBD1. CDR3 length: 15 residues. J gave up 3 bases and V 1 base, and 6 bases lay outside the gene matches. The germline CDR1 and CDR2 sequences are SGDLS and YYNGEE.